This T cell receptor beta chain originates from a study of CD8 T cells in Susac syndrome. After extraction with the RNeasy kit, 0.5 to 1 ug of the RNA was reverse transcribed using random hexamers. By means of immunoSEQ multiplex PCR, TCR beta CDR3 spanning 54 Vbeta and 13 Jbeta underwent amplification. TCRdb itself ran the immunoSEQ multiplex PCR reads through MiXCR, one entry per CDR3 protein. The table lists about 130,000 distinct CDR3 sequences, 90% to 95% of them singletons. TCR beta sequences were obtained from blood CD8+ and CD4+ T cells. The sequence came from a human donor in good health. The sequenced sample consisted of CD4+ T cells from PBMCs.

CDR3 in amino acids: CSARDFLAGGRLYNEQFF. The CDR3 DNA follows: TGCAGTGCTAGAGATTTCCTAGCGGGAGGCCGCTTATACAATGAGCAGTTCTTC. The chain links TRBV20-1 to TRBJ2-1, with 11 bases aligning to TRBD2. Germline V gene data show CDR1 as DFQATT and CDR2 as SNEGSKA (reference sequence). With V trimmed by 0 bases and J by 4 bases, 11 bases remained unmatched. This CDR3 comprises 18 residues.